Reported below is one T cell receptor (beta chain). The sample belongs to a study of T cell changes during pregnancy in multiple sclerosis. Some clones are missing from TCRdb's copy, which holds only in-frame ones; the method was immunoSEQ multiplex PCR. The sample holds tens of thousands of clones, 90% to 95% seen once. After removal of 4 bases from V and 7 bases from J, the junction contained 11 bases not matched to a gene. The length of the CDR3 is 17 residues. CDR1 is SGHKS and CDR2 is YYEKEE in the germline V gene (reference sequence). The receptor was derived from a female donor with multiple sclerosis, enrolled in a pregnancy study. The chain is built from TRBV5-5 and TRBJ2-1; 13 bases match TRBD2. The sample was peripheral blood, taken after pregnancy. The CDR3 region is CASSTGLAGRMVNEQFF. In nucleotides, the CDR3 is TGTGCCAGCAGCACGGGACTAGCGGGACGGATGGTGAATGAGCAGTTCTTC.